Reported below is one TCR beta chain. Its antigen remains unknown. In germline, CDR1 is SEHNR, CDR2 FQNEAQ (reference sequence). V trimming: 5 bases; J trimming: 4 bases; junction bases outside the gene matches: 9. The CDR3 sequence is 15 residues long. Central memory, naive, regulatory and stem cell-like memory CD4+ cells were sorted by CD45RO/CCR7/CD25/CD127/CD95/CD27. The data originate from a study of beta chain features in type 1 diabetes. Whole-study findings and limits: Shorter TCRB CDR3s, moderately but significantly so, were found in Type 1 diabetes patients in all four CD4+ subsets. Fewer insertions but more deletions were seen at VDJ junctions in type 1 diabetes patients. TCRB repertoires of naive, central memory and Treg cells appeared more similar among patients than among healthy donors.

Every isolated RNA sample was fully reverse transcribed, so sequencing captured expressed TCRB transcripts. Profiled with immunoSEQ multiplex PCR; TCRdb holds only in-frame clones, not every one. Altogether about 370,000 clones are present, around a tenth being singletons, with the ten largest covering less than 0.65%. This TCR was recovered from a man aged 25 to 40 with type 1 diabetes. The sequencing input was central memory CD4+ T cells from blood. V is TRBV7-9 and J is TRBJ2-5; 8 bases fit TRBD1. Written as DNA, the CDR3 is TGTGCCAGCAGCCCACAGGGGGGCGACGGAGAGACCCAGTACTTC. Its translation: CASSPQGGDGETQYF.